Following are 20 T cell receptor beta chains from one sample sequenced in a study of Ad26.COV2.S vaccination and SARS-CoV-2 variants. Using immunoSEQ multiplex PCR, the repertoire was profiled, and TCRdb retains in-frame clones only, with some absent. The table shows 300,000 to 350,000 clones, with about 86% occurring only once. As for treatment: some 20 received Ad26.COV2.S at low or high dose, single or two shots; about 5 received placebo; per-sample allocation not given. Vaccine and placebo recipients were sampled on day 63 after the first injection. Sequencing was performed on peripheral blood, taken in a trial of Ad26.COV2.S vaccine versus placebo. The receptors here all came from a person between 18 and 65 years old who received the Ad26.COV2.S COVID-19 vaccine or a placebo.

The chain links TRBV12-5 to TRBJ2-1; 9 positions agree with TRBD1. Germline assignment: CDR1 LGHNT and CDR2 FRNRAP. CDR3 length: 16 residues. The junction had 10 bases not matched to a gene; V was cut back by 3 bases and J by 7 bases. As DNA, the CDR3 is TGTGCTAGTGGTTTCGGTCCGGGACAGGGTTGGAATGAGCAGTTCTTC. This encodes CASGFGPGQGWNEQFF. The variable domain in full, completed from reference TRBV12-5 and TRBJ2-1, reads DARVTQTPRHKVTEMGQEVTMRCQPILGHNTVFWYRQTMMQGLELLAYFRNRAPLDDSGMPKDRFSAEMPDATLATLKIQPSEPRDSAVYFCASGFGPGQGWNEQFFGPGTRLTVL.

The chain couples TRBV12-3 or TRBV12-4 to TRBJ2-7, with a weak D call TRBD1 (5 bases). There are 13 residues in the CDR3. Trimming stripped 4 bases from V and 7 bases from J, with 14 bases between. CDR3 loop: CASSSGPREEQYF. The CDR3 bases are TGTGCCAGCAGTTCAGGCCCCAGGGAAGAGCAGTACTTC.

On this clone itself: At one of its ends the junction is not consistent with the germline gene, which may arise from a read error. CDR3 DNA: TGCGCCAGCCGCTTAGGGACAGGGGGCGCCGAGACCCAGTACTTC. Its translation is CASRLGTGGAETQYF. The V and J genes are TRBV5-1 and TRBJ2-5, with 12 bases that match TRBD1. CDR3 length: 15 amino acids. CDR1 and CDR2 (germline): SGHRS, YFSETQ.

In nucleotides, the CDR3 is TGTGCCAGCAGCTCTAGACAGGGTCGGCTGGCAGGCTACACCTTC. Amino acid sequence: CASSSRQGRLAGYTF. V usage is TRBV7-2 and J usage is TRBJ1-2; TRBD1 matches 7 bases. The germline gives CDR1 SGHTA, CDR2 FQGNSA. The V segment lost 4 bases and the J segment 8 bases; nucleotides outside the gene matches: 13. This CDR3 is 15 amino acids long.

The chain has TRBV5-1 and TRBJ1-2; no reliable D call. CDR3 length: 14 amino acids. Germline V CDR1 and CDR2: SGHRS, YFSETQ. Trimming removed 6 bases at V and 4 bases at J, with 16 bases between. The CDR3 DNA reads as TGCGCCAGCACGCTAGAACATTCGTCCTATGGCTACACCTTC. This translates into CASTLEHSSYGYTF.

The chain employs TRBV7-2 and TRBJ1-2; no reliable D call. CDR3 length equals 15 residues. Trimming pared 1 base from V and 5 bases from J, leaving 14 bases between. Germline assignment: CDR1 SGHTA and CDR2 FQGNSA. The CDR3 protein is CASSLVQGSRYGYTF. CDR3 nucleotide sequence: TGTGCCAGCAGCTTAGTTCAAGGGTCTCGGTATGGCTACACCTTC. The full variable domain, with the rest looked up from reference TRBV7-2 and TRBJ1-2, is GAGVSQSPSNKVTEKGKDVELRCDPISGHTALYWYRQSLGQGLEFLIYFQGNSAPDKSGLPSDRFSAERTGGSVSTLTIQRTQQEDSAVYLCASSLVQGSRYGYTFGSGTRLTVV.

The table lists this clone with a count of one. The rearrangement uses TRBV7-2 and TRBJ1-1, with a possible D match to TRBD1 (5 bases). This CDR3 region has 15 residues. Germline-derived CDR1 and CDR2 are SGHTA and FQGNSA. Trimming stripped 6 bases from V and 0 bases from J, with 14 bases between. DNA of the CDR3: TGTGCCAGCAGTCCTATGTGGGGGGTGAACACTGAAGCTTTCTTT. Amino acid sequence: CASSPMWGVNTEAFF.

The count of this clone is one. At one of its ends the junction is not consistent with the germline gene, which may arise from a read error. The chain carries TRBV11-3 and TRBJ2-1; perhaps D is TRBD1 or TRBD2 (6 bases each). CDR3 length: 14 residues. CDR1 and CDR2 from the germline V gene are SGHNT and YENEEA. CDR3 amino acids: CASSFGGSNNEQFF. For the CDR3, the DNA is TGTGCCAGCAGCTTCGGGGGCTCCAACAATGAGCAGTTCTTC. The full variable domain, rest sourced from reference TRBV11-3 and TRBJ2-1, is EAGVVQSPRYKIIEKKQPVAFWCNPISGHNTLYWYLQNLGQGPELLIRYENEEAVDDSQLPKDRFSAERLKGVDSTLKIQPAELGDSAVYLCASSFGGSNNEQFFGPGTRLTVL.

J is TRBJ2-7 and V is TRBV4-2; D is possibly TRBD1 (6 bases). The CDR3 contains 14 residues. V was trimmed by 4 bases and J by 6 bases, leaving 16 bases between them. Per the germline V gene, CDR1 is LGHNA and CDR2 is YNFKEQ. CDR3 loop: CASSPDYRAGEQYF. In DNA form, the CDR3 reads TGTGCCAGCAGCCCAGACTACAGGGCCGGCGAGCAGTACTTC.

V gene TRBV5-4 combines with J gene TRBJ1-2; 10 bases map to TRBD1. Germline V gene lookup returns CDR1 SGHNT and CDR2 YYREEE (reference sequence). Trimming cost V 7 bases and J 7 bases; bases outside gene matches: 10. The CDR3 consists of 14 residues. The CDR3 nucleotides read TGTGCCAGCCACTCGGGACAGGGGTTAGGTGGCTACACCTTC. Translation: CASHSGQGLGGYTF.

This clone was counted between two and nine times. The rearrangement joins TRBV5-1 to TRBJ2-2; D tentatively reads TRBD1 or TRBD2 (5 bases each). The CDR3 spans 15 residues. The V end was cut by 0 bases, the J end by 5 bases, with 11 bases between. Germline loops: CDR1 SGHRS, CDR2 YFSETQ. For the CDR3, the DNA is TGCGCCAGCAGCTTGGAAGGGACCTCAACCGGGGAGCTGTTTTTT. This codes for CASSLEGTSTGELFF.

In its sample, this clone was seen once. The chain couples TRBV9 to TRBJ2-5; 13 bases map to TRBD2. This CDR3 is built from 15 residues. Germline V lookup: CDR1 SGDLS, CDR2 YYNGEE. The V segment lost 3 bases and the J segment 1 base; nucleotides outside the gene matches: 0. The CDR3 spells CASSGTSGGQETQYF. The DNA for the CDR3 is TGTGCCAGCAGCGGGACTAGCGGGGGCCAAGAGACCCAGTACTTC.

The genes are TRBV4-2 and TRBJ2-3; D is uncertain. Germline CDR1 and CDR2: LGHNA and YNFKEQ. CDR3 size: 17 residues. The V gene lost 0 bases and the J gene lost 0 bases, with 13 bases spanning the gap. CDR3 amino acids: CASSQDRRTASTDTQYF. DNA of the CDR3: TGTGCCAGCAGCCAAGATCGGCGGACGGCTAGCACAGATACGCAGTATTTT.

This chain connects TRBV30 to TRBJ1-4; D uncertain. V dropped 1 base and J dropped 8 bases, with 5 bases sitting between them. This CDR3 spans 11 amino acids. Germline V gene lookup returns CDR1 GTSNPN and CDR2 SVGIG (reference sequence). CDR3 coding DNA: TGTGCCTGGAGTGGGCGGGAAAAACTGTTTTTT. It yields the protein CAWSGREKLFF.

The table lists this clone with a few counts. The DNA of the CDR3 is TGCGCCAGCAGCTTGGGGGACAGGTCCTCTGGAAACACCATATATTTT. Encoded protein: CASSLGDRSSGNTIYF. The chain carries TRBV5-1 and TRBJ1-3, with 8 positions matching TRBD1. CDR3 length: 16 residues. Germline V gene lookup returns CDR1 SGHRS and CDR2 YFSETQ. Germline trimming cut 0 bases from V and 0 bases from J; bases unmatched to any gene: 2.

This chain joins TRBV7-8 and TRBJ2-2; 11 nucleotides match TRBD2. Germline V gene sequence: CDR1 SGHVS, CDR2 FQNEAQ. The CDR3 is 15 residues long. J gave up 5 bases and V 7 bases, and 6 bases lay outside the gene matches. The CDR3 loop is CASNLAGGRTGELFF. In DNA, the CDR3 is TGTGCCAGCAACCTAGCGGGGGGTCGTACCGGGGAGCTGTTTTTT.

The genes are TRBV2 and TRBJ2-7; D is possibly TRBD1 (8 bases). Per germline, CDR1 SNHLY and CDR2 FYNNEI. Trimming cost V 6 bases and J 1 base, with 13 bases left between them. This CDR3 has 14 residues. CDR3 residues: CASRGGTGSYEQYF. The CDR3 bases are TGTGCCAGCAGGGGGGGGACAGGTTCCTACGAGCAGTACTTC.

This clone was detected only a few times. The CDR3 DNA reads TGTGCCAGCTCACCCCGGGGAGAGGGTATCAATGAGCAGTTCTTC. It specifies CASSPRGEGINEQFF. The chain recombines TRBV18 with TRBJ2-1, with D perhaps TRBD2 (5 bases). The CDR3 is 15 residues long. Trimming shortened V by 3 bases and J by 6 bases, and 15 bases separated the two germline ends. Germline CDR1 KGHSH, CDR2 LQKENI.

The chain joins TRBV19 to TRBJ1-5, with no clear D. Germline loops: CDR1 LNHDA, CDR2 SQIVND (reference sequence). CDR3 length equals 14 residues. V lost 4 bases to trimming and J lost 5 bases, with 12 bases between them. The CDR3 sequence is CASSTGFGDQPQHF. Here the CDR3 DNA reads TGTGCCAGTAGTACCGGGTTCGGGGATCAGCCCCAGCATTTT.

The chain uses TRBV9 and TRBJ1-2, with D possibly TRBD1 on 6 matching bases. Trimming took 6 bases from V and 5 from J, leaving 17 bases between them. CDR1 is SGDLS and CDR2 is YYNGEE in the germline V gene. CDR3 length: 14 amino acids. The CDR3 DNA reads TGTGCCAGCACGAGTCCCAACAGGGAGTATGGCTACACCTTC. Translated, it gives CASTSPNREYGYTF.